Sequencing of this T cell receptor beta chain was carried out in a study of blood T cell repertoires in COVID-19. Study as a whole: Both acute and convalescent COVID-19 samples were obtained from the United States, Italy and Spain. The cDNA or gDNA used as material had been derived from T cells, B-cell-depleted T cells, or PBMCs.

In the authors' methods: Estimates of nucleated cell counts were drawn from the amplification of reference gene primers. Using immunoSEQ multiplex PCR, the repertoire was profiled, and TCRdb retains in-frame clones only, with some absent. V, J and clone size are those of that table, while D and trimming were read from the DNA. Among about 270,000 clones, roughly 84% were seen once, and the ten largest hold around 9.2%. The TCR originated in a human donor in a cohort sampled during active COVID-19. The sequenced sample was peripheral blood.

The CDR3 loop is CASSRGGGSYEQYF. DNA for the CDR3: TGTGCCAGCAGCCGGGGTGGAGGGTCCTACGAGCAGTACTTC. The chain recombines TRBV14 with TRBJ2-7, with D tentatively TRBD2 (6 bases). The V gene lost 4 bases and the J gene lost 1 base, with 11 bases spanning the gap. In germline, CDR1 is SGHDN, CDR2 FVKESK. The CDR3 length is 14 residues.